Below, 15 T cell receptor beta chains from the same sample are listed, as sequenced in a study of T cell changes during pregnancy in multiple sclerosis. Assay used: immunoSEQ multiplex PCR; TCRdb lists only in-frame clones, some missing. The sample has over 55,000 clones, around 92% seen once; the top ten hold 2.3%. Sequences were derived from peripheral blood, sampled in the first trimester of pregnancy. Receptor source: a female donor with multiple sclerosis, enrolled in a pregnancy study.

The chain employs TRBV6-4 and TRBJ2-6; TRBD1 aligns across 10 bases. With 10 bases clipped from V and 1 base from J, the junction kept 4 bases outside the gene matches. CDR3 length: 15 residues. Germline V gene data show CDR1 as MRHNA and CDR2 as SNTAGT. The CDR3 DNA is TGTGCCACCGGACAGGGGGGGTCTGGGGCCAACGTCCTGACTTTC. Protein: CATGQGGSGANVLTF.

J is TRBJ1-2 and V is TRBV7-9; no clear D. The CDR3 totals 15 residues. Germline CDR1 is SEHNR and CDR2 is FQNEAQ (reference sequence). The V end was cut by 6 bases, the J end by 7 bases, with 21 bases between. This CDR3 is CASSKIATGNFGYTF. CDR3 coding DNA: TGTGCCAGCAGTAAAATCGCGACGGGGAATTTTGGCTACACCTTC.

The chain combines TRBV19 with TRBJ2-5; maybe TRBD2 (5 bases). CDR1 and CDR2 from the germline V gene are LNHDA and SQIVND (reference sequence). The CDR3 is 14 amino acids. Trimming pared 4 bases from V and 2 bases from J, leaving 11 bases between. The CDR3 DNA reads as TGTGCCAGTAGTAAAGGCGGGTCTCAAGAGACCCAGTACTTC. It encodes CASSKGGSQETQYF.

This sequence joins TRBV4-3 and TRBJ2-7; 8 nucleotides line up with TRBD2. Losses at the gene ends were 4 bases for V and 2 bases for J; bases not matched to a gene: 7. Germline-derived CDR1 and CDR2 are LGHNA and YSLEER. This CDR3 spans 15 amino acids. CDR3 sequence (DNA): TGCGCCAGCAGCCCGCAGAGCGGGAGTCCCTACGAGCAGTACTTC. It specifies CASSPQSGSPYEQYF.

Notes on this clone: An end of the junction differs from the germline gene, which may be a read error. The rearrangement uses TRBV5-1 and TRBJ2-7; possibly TRBD2 for D (5 bases). Germline CDR1 and CDR2: SGHRS and YFSETQ. The CDR3 is 17 amino acids. The CDR3 spells CASSLAGVSPSSYERYF. The CDR3 DNA follows: TGCGCCAGCAGCTTGGCCGGGGTGTCTCCGAGCTCCTACGAGCGGTACTTC.

The rearrangement uses TRBV5-8 and TRBJ2-7, with TRBD2 matching 7 bases. This CDR3 spans 14 amino acids. The germline gives CDR1 SGHTS, CDR2 YDEGEE. Trimming took 5 bases from V and 4 from J; bases not matched to a gene: 9. The CDR3 reads CASSSAAREYEQYF. In DNA form, the CDR3 reads TGTGCCAGCAGTTCAGCGGCGCGGGAGTACGAGCAGTACTTC. The full variable domain, completed using reference TRBV5-8 and TRBJ2-7, is EAGVTQSPTHLIKTRGQQATLRCSPISGHTSVYWYQQALGLGLQFLLWYDEGEERNRGNFPPRFSGRQFPNYSSELNVNALELEDSALYLCASSSAAREYEQYFGPGTRLTVT.

The chain couples TRBV6-5 to TRBJ2-3, with 7 bases lining up with TRBD2. The ends lost 5 bases at V and 7 bases at J; junction bases unmatched: 9. Germline V gene sequence: CDR1 MNHEY, CDR2 SVGAGI. CDR3 length equals 14 residues. The CDR3 DNA sequence: TGTGCCAGCAGTCCCGGGACTACCTCAAATACGCAGTATTTT. Its translation: CASSPGTTSNTQYF.

V is TRBV28 and J is TRBJ1-5; weak D call: TRBD1 (6 bases). The CDR3 covers 13 residues. Germline loops: CDR1 MDHEN, CDR2 SYDVKM. The ends were cut back, 8 bases at V and 5 bases at J, with 13 bases in the middle. The CDR3, as DNA: TGTGCCAGCCAGCAGGGGACCTATCAGCCCCAGCATTTT. Translation: CASQQGTYQPQHF.

This sequence joins TRBV5-8 and TRBJ2-2; 10 nucleotides match TRBD1. There are 14 residues in the CDR3. The V gene's germline CDR1 is SGHTS and CDR2 YDEGEE. The V gene end was trimmed by 4 bases and the J gene end by 5 bases; junction bases not matched to a gene: 2. CDR3: CASSTDRGTGELFF. In DNA form, the CDR3 reads TGTGCCAGCAGCACGGACAGGGGGACCGGGGAGCTGTTTTTT.

This chain links TRBV28 with TRBJ1-2, with 7 bases fitting TRBD1. Per germline, CDR1 MDHEN and CDR2 SYDVKM. This CDR3 comprises 13 residues. V was pared by 7 bases and J by 4 bases, with 6 bases of the junction left unmatched. The CDR3 reads CASTPTGFYGYTF. CDR3 coding DNA: TGTGCCAGCACCCCGACAGGGTTCTATGGCTACACCTTC.

J is TRBJ1-1 and V is TRBV4-1; D not certain. Deletions cut 1 base from V and 3 bases from J, with 18 bases between. This CDR3 region has 17 residues. Germline lookup yields CDR1 MGHRA and CDR2 YSYEKL. The CDR3 DNA reads as TGCGCCAGCAGCCAAGGTCTCCAGAGGGCAGAGGACACTGAAGCTTTCTTT. Its protein product is CASSQGLQRAEDTEAFF.

On this clone itself: The junction departs from the called germline gene at one end, perhaps through a read error. The chain links TRBV15 to TRBJ2-1; possible D gene TRBD2, 5 bases. This CDR3 region has 12 residues. Germline V gene data show CDR1 as LNHNV and CDR2 as YYDKDF (reference sequence). CDR3 nucleotide sequence: TGTGCCACCAGCAGAGATGGTTGGGAGCCGTTCTTC. The encoded protein is CATSRDGWEPFF. Full variable domain (rest looked up from reference TRBV15 and TRBJ2-1): DAMVIQNPRYQVTQFGKPVTLSCSQTLNHNVMYWYQQKSSQAPKLLFHYYDKDFNNEADTPDNFQSRRPNTSFCFLDIRSPGLGDTAMYLCATSRDGWEPFFGPGTRLTVL.

The count of this clone is one. This chain links TRBV5-6 with TRBJ1-4; D is ambiguous. There are 13 residues in the CDR3. Germline CDR1 SGHDT, CDR2 YYEEEE. Trimming cost V 6 bases and J 3 bases, with 9 bases left between them. The CDR3 region has the DNA TGTGCCAGCAAGCCCTGGTCTAATGAAAAACTGTTTTTT. The encoded protein is CASKPWSNEKLFF.

In this sample, this clone turned up many times. This chain links TRBV6-5 with TRBJ2-7, with D perhaps TRBD2 (5 bases). CDR1 and CDR2 from the germline V gene are MNHEY and SVGAGI. The CDR3 runs 15 residues. The V end lost 0 bases, the J end lost 3 bases, and 12 bases lay between the germline ends. The CDR3 nucleotides read TGTGCCAGCAGTTACTCGTGGAGCGGTAACTACGAGCAGTACTTC. It encodes CASSYSWSGNYEQYF.

This chain joins TRBV4-3 and TRBJ1-3, with D possibly matching TRBD1 (5 bases). CDR1 is LGHNA, CDR2 YSLEER, per germline. The V gene lost 1 base and the J gene lost 5 bases, with 15 bases spanning the gap. The CDR3 has 16 residues. The CDR3 coding sequence is TGCGCCAGCAGCCAAGTGGTCGGGGGGGAACGAAACACCATATATTTT. This translates into CASSQVVGGERNTIYF.